This TCR beta chain was found in a study of blood T cells in healthy people across ages. Findings and limits, study-wide: Whereas aged donors had fewer naive CD4+ cells, long-lived donors had more of them and higher diversity.

Between the trimmed V and J ends, which lost 4 bases and 11 bases, there was a span of 17 bases. Germline assignment: CDR1 DFQATT and CDR2 SNEGSKA (reference sequence). The length of the CDR3 is 12 residues. Regarding this clonotype: Its specificity is unknown.

Primers used in a second PCR of roughly 6 to 12 cycles were a sample-barcoded 5' primer and a J-beta primer mix. Through a template-switch adaptor with 12 random nucleotides, each cDNA molecule received a tag. A single record per CDR3 protein comes from TCRdb applying MiXCR to the 5' RACE reads. The data show some 880,000 distinct CDR3 sequences, roughly 35% seen once. J is TRBJ2-5 and V is TRBV20-1; D might be TRBD1 (6 bases). This clonotype originated in a man aged 18 to 29 in good health. The sample comprised blood. The CDR3 DNA follows: TGCAGTGCTAACGACAGGAGGTTAGAGCAGTACTTC. Translating gives CSANDRRLEQYF.